This T cell receptor (beta chain) is from a study of early T cells in non-severe SARS-CoV-2 infection. Study-wide background: Whole-blood bulk RNA, unsorted, was sequenced, and chains were unpaired.

Unique molecular identifiers tagged individual cDNA molecules. TCRdb analysed the 5' RACE reads with MiXCR anew, one entry per CDR3 protein. The top ten hold 7% to 10% of the sample, which has 27,000 or so distinct CDR3 sequences, under 4% seen once. This clonotype has at least ten counts. Its cognate antigen is unknown. V trimming: 6 bases; J trimming: 4 bases; junction bases outside the gene matches: 11. Germline-derived CDR1 and CDR2 are GTSNPN and SVGIG (reference sequence). CDR3 length: 16 amino acids. Study-level findings and limits: Matching with VDJdb favored anti-spike CD8 responses (missing private and CD4 specificities).

The sample comprised whole blood. V gene TRBV30 combines with J gene TRBJ2-2; 10 bases are shared with TRBD2. The TCR was taken from an adult who was a healthcare worker with PCR-confirmed SARS-CoV-2 infection or an uninfected control (not recorded which). CDR3: CACSPIAGGLTGELFF. CDR3 bases: TGTGCCTGTTCCCCTATAGCGGGAGGTCTCACCGGGGAGCTGTTTTTT.